One and the same sample provided the 10 T cell receptor beta chains below, sequenced in a study of graft-versus-host responses after intestinal transplantation. Method: immunoSEQ multiplex PCR; TCRdb's copy keeps in-frame clones and lacks some. The table lists under 85,000 clones, 80% to 95% of them singletons. These receptors are not linked to any known antigen. The starting material was unstimulated CD8+ T cells sorted from spleen or lymph node cells, obtained before intestinal transplant. The source of these receptors is a human donor who received an intestinal transplant.

The rearrangement joins TRBV7-9 to TRBJ2-3; 7 nucleotides match TRBD2. The CDR3 consists of 14 residues. Trimming took 6 bases from V and 2 from J; bases not matched to a gene: 5. Germline loops: CDR1 SEHNR, CDR2 FQNEAQ (reference sequence). CDR3 coding DNA: TGTGCCAGCAGGGATGGGACTACCACAGATACGCAGTATTTT. It encodes CASRDGTTTDTQYF.

This chain links TRBV2 with TRBJ2-7, with 7 nucleotides matching TRBD1. The CDR3 length is 14 residues. Trimming cost V 7 bases and J 0 bases; bases outside gene matches: 6. The V gene's germline CDR1 is SNHLY and CDR2 FYNNEI. Written as DNA, the CDR3 is TGTGCCAGCACGGGGACAGAATCCTCCTACGAGCAGTACTTC. Protein: CASTGTESSYEQYF.

Only one count was recorded for this clone. The V gene is TRBV9, the J gene TRBJ1-2, with unresolved D. Trimming left V 5 bases short and J 7 bases short, with 12 bases between. The CDR3 is 12 residues long. Germline CDR1 SGDLS, CDR2 YYNGEE. The CDR3 bases are TGTGCCAGCAGTGGAATCGCGGGTGGCTACACCTTC. Its translation is CASSGIAGGYTF.

V usage is TRBV6-4 and J usage is TRBJ2-3; 8 bases fit TRBD2. The CDR3 contains 13 residues. Germline V gene data show CDR1 as MRHNA and CDR2 as SNTAGT. Germline trimming cut 9 bases from V and 2 bases from J; bases unmatched to any gene: 4. DNA for the CDR3: TGTGCCAGTAGCGGGGCTCCCACAGATACGCAGTATTTT. Residues: CASSGAPTDTQYF.

V gene TRBV4-1 combines with J gene TRBJ1-4, with a possible D match to TRBD1 (5 bases). CDR3 length: 14 amino acids. The germline gives CDR1 MGHRA, CDR2 YSYEKL. V was clipped by 0 bases and J by 5 bases, with 7 bases between them. The CDR3 DNA reads TGCGCCAGCAGCCAAGATGGGGGGAATGAAAAACTGTTTTTT. Translation: CASSQDGGNEKLFF.

The chain uses TRBV5-1 and TRBJ2-5, with TRBD2 matching 9 bases. This CDR3 comprises 16 residues. V lost 1 base to trimming and J lost 2 bases; unmatched junction nucleotides: 6. In germline, CDR1 is SGHRS, CDR2 YFSETQ. Written as DNA, the CDR3 is TGCGCCAGCAGCTTGCCGGTAGCGGGGGTACAAGAGACCCAGTACTTC. Translated, it gives CASSLPVAGVQETQYF. The whole variable domain, remainder taken from reference TRBV5-1 and TRBJ2-5, is KAGVTQTPRYLIKTRGQQVTLSCSPISGHRSVSWYQQTPGQGLQFLFEYFSETQRNKGNFPGRFSGRQFSNSRSEMNVSTLELGDSALYLCASSLPVAGVQETQYFGPGTRLLVL.

The rearrangement uses TRBV29-1 and TRBJ1-2, with 7 bases matching TRBD1. CDR3 length equals 16 residues. With 3 bases clipped from V and 2 bases from J, the junction kept 12 bases outside the gene matches. Germline V gene sequence: CDR1 SQVTM, CDR2 ANQGSEA. CDR3 sequence reads: CSVEPGQIFDNYGYTF. The CDR3 DNA sequence: TGCAGCGTTGAGCCGGGACAGATTTTCGACAACTATGGCTACACCTTC.

This rearrangement joins TRBV14 to TRBJ1-1; weak D call: TRBD1 (6 bases). The germline V gene encodes CDR1 SGHDN and CDR2 FVKESK. V was pared by 1 base and J by 5 bases, with 8 bases between. This CDR3 comprises 13 residues. CDR3 amino acids: CASSQGRGTEAFF. DNA for the CDR3: TGTGCCAGCAGCCAAGGTAGGGGGACTGAAGCTTTCTTT.

V gene TRBV10-3 combines with J gene TRBJ1-3; D not certain. This CDR3 contains 14 residues. Germline V gives CDR1 ENHRY, CDR2 SYGVKD. The germline V and J ends were trimmed by 10 bases and 0 bases, with 13 bases remaining between them. CDR3 residues: CATGVPSSGNTIYF. The CDR3 DNA is TGTGCCACCGGGGTTCCTAGCTCTGGAAACACCATATATTTT.

This chain uses TRBV4-1 with TRBJ2-1, with a weak D call TRBD1 (6 bases). Germline V lookup: CDR1 MGHRA, CDR2 YSYEKL. Trimming shortened V by 3 bases and J by 4 bases, and 7 bases separated the two germline ends. CDR3 length: 13 amino acids. The CDR3 DNA reads as TGCGCCAGCAGCCATACAGGGTACAATGAGCAGTTCTTC. It translates to CASSHTGYNEQFF.